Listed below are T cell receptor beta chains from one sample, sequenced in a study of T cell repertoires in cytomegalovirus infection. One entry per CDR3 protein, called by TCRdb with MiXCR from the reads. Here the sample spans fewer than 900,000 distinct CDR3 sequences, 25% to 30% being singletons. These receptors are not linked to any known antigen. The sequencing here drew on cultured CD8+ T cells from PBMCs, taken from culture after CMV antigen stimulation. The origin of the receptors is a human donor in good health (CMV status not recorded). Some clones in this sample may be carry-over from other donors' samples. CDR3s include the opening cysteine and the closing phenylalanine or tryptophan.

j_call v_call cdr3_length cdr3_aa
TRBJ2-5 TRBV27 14 CASSPSRGSETQYF
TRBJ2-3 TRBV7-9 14 CASSQGTGLSTQYF
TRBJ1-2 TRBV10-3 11 CAIRLNYGYTF
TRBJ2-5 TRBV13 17 CASSRRQERRLQETQYF
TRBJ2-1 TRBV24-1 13 CATSDPDRFEQFF
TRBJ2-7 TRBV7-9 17 CASSLVKGIGLSYEQYF
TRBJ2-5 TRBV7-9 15 CASSLTPSGGETQYF
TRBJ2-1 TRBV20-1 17 CSARDSPKGRSYNEQFF
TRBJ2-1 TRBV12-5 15 CASGPARTGGDEQFF
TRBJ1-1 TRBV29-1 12 CSAPGGGTEAFF
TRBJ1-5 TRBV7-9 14 CASTWDRGNQPQHF
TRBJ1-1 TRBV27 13 CASQLYFTTEAFF
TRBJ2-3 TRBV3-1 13 CASSQAAGDTQYF
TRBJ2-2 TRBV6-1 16 CASVRETGGNTGELFF
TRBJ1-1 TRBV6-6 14 CASSYHDSDTEAFF
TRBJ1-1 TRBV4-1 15 CASSPMAGTAFEAFF
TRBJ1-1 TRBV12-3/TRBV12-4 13 CASSFRTGVEAFF
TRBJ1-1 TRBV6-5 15 CASSYSPGIRTEAFF
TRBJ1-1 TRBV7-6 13 CASSARDRGEAFF
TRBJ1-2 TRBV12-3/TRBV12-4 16 CASSLAPRGRLYGYTF
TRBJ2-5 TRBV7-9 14 CASSSRAGQETQYF
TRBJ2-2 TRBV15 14 CATSTRRNTGELFF
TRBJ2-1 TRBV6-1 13 CASSEQGYNEQFF
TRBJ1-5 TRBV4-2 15 CASSQDGGRGQPQHF